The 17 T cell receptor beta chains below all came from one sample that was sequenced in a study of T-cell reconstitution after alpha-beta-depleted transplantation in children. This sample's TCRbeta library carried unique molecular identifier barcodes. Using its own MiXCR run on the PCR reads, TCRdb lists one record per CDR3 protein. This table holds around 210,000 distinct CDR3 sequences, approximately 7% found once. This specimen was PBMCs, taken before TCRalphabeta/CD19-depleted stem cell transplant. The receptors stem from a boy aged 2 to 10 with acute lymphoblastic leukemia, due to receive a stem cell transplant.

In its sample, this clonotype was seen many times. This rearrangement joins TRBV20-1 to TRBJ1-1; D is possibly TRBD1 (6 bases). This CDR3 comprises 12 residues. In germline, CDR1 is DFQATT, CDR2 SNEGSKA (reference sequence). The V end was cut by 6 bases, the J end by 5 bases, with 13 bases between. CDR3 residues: CSAKQGGTEAFF. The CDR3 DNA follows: TGCAGTGCCAAACAGGGAGGAACTGAAGCTTTCTTT.

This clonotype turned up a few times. The CDR3 region has the DNA TGCAGTGCTAGAAGTTTTTCAGTTTACGAGCAGTACTTC. Residues: CSARSFSVYEQYF. The chain carries TRBV20-1 and TRBJ2-7; no definite D call. V was shortened by 2 bases and J by 4 bases, with 12 bases between the two germline ends. Germline V lookup: CDR1 DFQATT, CDR2 SNEGSKA (reference sequence). This CDR3 comprises 13 residues.

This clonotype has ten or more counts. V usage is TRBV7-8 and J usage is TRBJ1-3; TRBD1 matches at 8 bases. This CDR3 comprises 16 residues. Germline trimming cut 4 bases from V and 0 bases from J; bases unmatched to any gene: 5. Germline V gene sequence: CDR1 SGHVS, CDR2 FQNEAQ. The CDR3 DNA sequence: TGTGCCAGCAGCTGGGGACAGGCTCTCTCTGGAAACACCATATATTTT. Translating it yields CASSWGQALSGNTIYF.

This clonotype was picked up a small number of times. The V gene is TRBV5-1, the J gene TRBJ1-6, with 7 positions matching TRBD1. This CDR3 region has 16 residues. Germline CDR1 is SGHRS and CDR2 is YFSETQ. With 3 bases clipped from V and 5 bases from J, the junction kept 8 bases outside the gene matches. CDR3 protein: CASSYRDRSNNSPLHF. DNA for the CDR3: TGCGCCAGCAGCTACCGGGACAGAAGTAATAATTCACCCCTCCACTTT.

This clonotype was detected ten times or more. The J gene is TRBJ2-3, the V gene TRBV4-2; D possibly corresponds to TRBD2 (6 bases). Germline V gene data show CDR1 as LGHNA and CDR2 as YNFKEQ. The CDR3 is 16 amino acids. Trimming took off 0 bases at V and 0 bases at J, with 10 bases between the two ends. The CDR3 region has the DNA TGTGCCAGCAGCCAAGATCGTAGCGGTAGCACAGATACGCAGTATTTT. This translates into CASSQDRSGSTDTQYF.

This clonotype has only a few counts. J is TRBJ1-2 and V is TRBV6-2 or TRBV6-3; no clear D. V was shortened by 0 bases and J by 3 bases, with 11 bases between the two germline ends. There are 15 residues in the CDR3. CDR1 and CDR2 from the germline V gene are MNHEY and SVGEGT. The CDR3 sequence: CASSYSGQTDYGYTF. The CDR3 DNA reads TGTGCCAGCAGTTACTCGGGCCAGACGGACTATGGCTACACCTTC.

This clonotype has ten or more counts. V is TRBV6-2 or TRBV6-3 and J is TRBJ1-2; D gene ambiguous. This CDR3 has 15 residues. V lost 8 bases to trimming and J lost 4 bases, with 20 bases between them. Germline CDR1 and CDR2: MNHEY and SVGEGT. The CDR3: CASHGVSEVGYGYTF. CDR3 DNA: TGTGCCAGCCACGGCGTGAGCGAGGTTGGCTATGGCTACACCTTC.

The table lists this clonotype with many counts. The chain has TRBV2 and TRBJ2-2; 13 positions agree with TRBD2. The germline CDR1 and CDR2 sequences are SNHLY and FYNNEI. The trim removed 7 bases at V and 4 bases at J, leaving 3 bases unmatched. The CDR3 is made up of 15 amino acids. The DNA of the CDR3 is TGTGCCAGCAAACGACTAGCGGGAGGCACCGGGGAGCTGTTTTTT. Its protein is CASKRLAGGTGELFF.

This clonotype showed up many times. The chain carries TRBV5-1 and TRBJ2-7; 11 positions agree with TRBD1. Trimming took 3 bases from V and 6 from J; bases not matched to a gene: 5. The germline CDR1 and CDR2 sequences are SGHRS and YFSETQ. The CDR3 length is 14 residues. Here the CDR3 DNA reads TGCGCCAGCAGCTCGGGGACAGGGGGTAGCGAGCAGTACTTC. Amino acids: CASSSGTGGSEQYF.

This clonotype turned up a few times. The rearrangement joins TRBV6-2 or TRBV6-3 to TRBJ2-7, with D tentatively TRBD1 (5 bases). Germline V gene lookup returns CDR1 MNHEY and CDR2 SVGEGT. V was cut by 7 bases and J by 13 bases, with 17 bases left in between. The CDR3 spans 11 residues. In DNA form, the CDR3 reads TGTGCCAGCAATGATGTTTGGGGCACCTACTTC. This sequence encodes CASNDVWGTYF.

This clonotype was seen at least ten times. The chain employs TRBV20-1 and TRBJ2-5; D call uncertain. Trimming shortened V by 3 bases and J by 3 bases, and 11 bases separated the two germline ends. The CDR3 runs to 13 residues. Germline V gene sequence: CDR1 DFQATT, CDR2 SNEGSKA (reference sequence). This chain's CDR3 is CSARGWSEETQYF. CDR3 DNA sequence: TGCAGTGCTAGGGGATGGTCCGAAGAGACCCAGTACTTC.

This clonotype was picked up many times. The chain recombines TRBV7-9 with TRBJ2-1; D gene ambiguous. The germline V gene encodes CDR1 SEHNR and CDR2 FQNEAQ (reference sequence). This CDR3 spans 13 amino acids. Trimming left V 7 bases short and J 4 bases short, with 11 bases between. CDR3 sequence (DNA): TGTGCCAGCACAGAACAGACGTACAATGAGCAGTTCTTC. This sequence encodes CASTEQTYNEQFF.

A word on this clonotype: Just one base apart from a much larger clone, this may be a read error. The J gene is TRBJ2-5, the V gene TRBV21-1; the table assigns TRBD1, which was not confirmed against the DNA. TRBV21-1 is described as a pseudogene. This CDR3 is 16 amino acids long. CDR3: CVSSKGGDKSPETQYF. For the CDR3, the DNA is TGTGTCAGCAGCAAAGGGGGGGACAAATCACCAGAGACCCAGTACTTC.

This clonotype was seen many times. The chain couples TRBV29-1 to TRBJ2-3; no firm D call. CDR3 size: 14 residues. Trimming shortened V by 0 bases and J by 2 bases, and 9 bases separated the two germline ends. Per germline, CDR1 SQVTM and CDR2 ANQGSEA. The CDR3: CSVEDLAFTDTQYF. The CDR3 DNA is TGCAGCGTTGAAGATCTTGCATTCACAGATACGCAGTATTTT.

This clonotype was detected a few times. CDR3 DNA sequence: TGTGCCAGCAGCTTTCGGGCCTCTCCTCTCACAGATACGCAGTATTTT. Amino acid sequence: CASSFRASPLTDTQYF. The chain links TRBV7-8 to TRBJ2-3; D ambiguous. Germline assignment: CDR1 SGHVS and CDR2 FQNEAQ. Trimming removed 3 bases at V and 2 bases at J, with 15 bases between. CDR3 length: 16 amino acids.

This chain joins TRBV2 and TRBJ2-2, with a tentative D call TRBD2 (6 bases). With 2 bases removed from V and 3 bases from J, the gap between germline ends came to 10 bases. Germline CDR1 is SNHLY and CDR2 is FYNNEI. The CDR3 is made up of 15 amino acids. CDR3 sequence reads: CASSELAVDTGELFF. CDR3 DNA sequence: TGTGCCAGCAGTGAATTAGCGGTGGACACCGGGGAGCTGTTTTTT.

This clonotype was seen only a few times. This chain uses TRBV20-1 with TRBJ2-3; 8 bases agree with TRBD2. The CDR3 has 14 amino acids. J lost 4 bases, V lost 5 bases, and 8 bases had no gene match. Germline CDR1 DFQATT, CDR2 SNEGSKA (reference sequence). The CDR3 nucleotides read TGCAGTGCTGTAAGCGGGGGCGCCGCAGATACGCAGTATTTT. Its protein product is CSAVSGGAADTQYF.